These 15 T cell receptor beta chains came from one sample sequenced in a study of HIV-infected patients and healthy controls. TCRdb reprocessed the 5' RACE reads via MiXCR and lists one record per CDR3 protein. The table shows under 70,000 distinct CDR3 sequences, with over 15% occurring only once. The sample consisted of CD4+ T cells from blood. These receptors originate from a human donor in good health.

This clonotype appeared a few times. CDR3 nucleotide sequence: TGTGCCACCAGCAGAGATCGGAACTATGGCTACACCTTC. Its translation is CATSRDRNYGYTF. This chain uses TRBV15 with TRBJ1-2; D gene uncertain. Germline values: CDR1 LNHNV, CDR2 YYDKDF (reference sequence). With 0 bases removed from V and 2 bases from J, the gap between germline ends came to 4 bases. The length of the CDR3 is 13 residues.

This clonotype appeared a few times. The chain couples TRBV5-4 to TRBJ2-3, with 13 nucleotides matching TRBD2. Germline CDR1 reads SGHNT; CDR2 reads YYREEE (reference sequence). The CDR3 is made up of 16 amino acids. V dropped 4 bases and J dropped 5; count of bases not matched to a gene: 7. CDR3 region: CASSSGLAGAGDTQYF. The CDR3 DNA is TGTGCCAGCAGCAGCGGACTAGCGGGGGCCGGAGATACGCAGTATTTT.

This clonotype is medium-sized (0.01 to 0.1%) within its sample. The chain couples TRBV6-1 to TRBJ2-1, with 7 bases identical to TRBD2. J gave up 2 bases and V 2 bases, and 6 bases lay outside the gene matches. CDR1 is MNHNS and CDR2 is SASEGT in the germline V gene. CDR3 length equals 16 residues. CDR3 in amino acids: CASSERGGGTYNEQFF. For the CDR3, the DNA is TGTGCCAGCAGTGAACGGGGCGGGGGTACCTACAATGAGCAGTTCTTC.

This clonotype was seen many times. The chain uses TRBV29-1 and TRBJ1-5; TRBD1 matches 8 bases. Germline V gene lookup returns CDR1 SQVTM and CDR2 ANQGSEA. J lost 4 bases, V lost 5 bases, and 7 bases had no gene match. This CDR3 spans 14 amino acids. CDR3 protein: CSVSDRGMNQPQHF. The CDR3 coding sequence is TGCAGCGTTTCAGACAGGGGAATGAATCAGCCCCAGCATTTT.

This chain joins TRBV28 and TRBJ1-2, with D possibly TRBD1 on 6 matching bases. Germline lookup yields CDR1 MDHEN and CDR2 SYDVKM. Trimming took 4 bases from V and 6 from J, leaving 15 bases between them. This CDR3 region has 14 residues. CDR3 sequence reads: CASSSLRGMDGYTF. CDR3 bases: TGTGCCAGCAGTTCACTCAGGGGAATGGATGGCTACACCTTC.

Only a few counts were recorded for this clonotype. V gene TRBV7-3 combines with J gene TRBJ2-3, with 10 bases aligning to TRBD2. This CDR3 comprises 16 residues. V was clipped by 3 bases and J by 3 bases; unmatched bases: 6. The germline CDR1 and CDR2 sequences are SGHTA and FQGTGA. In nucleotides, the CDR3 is TGTGCCAGCAGCTTCAGCGGGGGGGCAGGGACAGATACGCAGTATTTT. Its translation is CASSFSGGAGTDTQYF.

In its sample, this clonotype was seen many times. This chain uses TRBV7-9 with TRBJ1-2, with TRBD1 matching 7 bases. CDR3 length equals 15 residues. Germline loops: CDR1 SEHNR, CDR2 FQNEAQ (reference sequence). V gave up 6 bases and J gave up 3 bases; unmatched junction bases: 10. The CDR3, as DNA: TGTGCCAGCAGTCAGAGGCGGGACAGATACTATGGCTACACCTTC. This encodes CASSQRRDRYYGYTF. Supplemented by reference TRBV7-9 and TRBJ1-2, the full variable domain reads DTGVSQNPRHKITKRGQNVTFRCDPISEHNRLYWYRQTLGQGPEFLTYFQNEAQLEKSRLLSDRFSAERPKGSFSTLEIQRTEQGDSAMYLCASSQRRDRYYGYTFGSGTRLTVV.

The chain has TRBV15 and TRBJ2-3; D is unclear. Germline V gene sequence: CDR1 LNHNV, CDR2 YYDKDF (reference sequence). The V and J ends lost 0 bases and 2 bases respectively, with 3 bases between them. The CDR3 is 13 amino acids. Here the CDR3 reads CATSRDYTDTQYF. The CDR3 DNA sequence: TGTGCCACCAGCAGAGACTACACAGATACGCAGTATTTT.

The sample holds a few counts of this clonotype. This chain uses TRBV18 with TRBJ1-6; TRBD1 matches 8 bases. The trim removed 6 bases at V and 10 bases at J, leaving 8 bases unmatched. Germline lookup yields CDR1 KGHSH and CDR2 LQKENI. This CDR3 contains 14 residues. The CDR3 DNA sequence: TGTGCCAGCTCGCGGACAGGGCCGGACTCACCCCTCCACTTT. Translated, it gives CASSRTGPDSPLHF.

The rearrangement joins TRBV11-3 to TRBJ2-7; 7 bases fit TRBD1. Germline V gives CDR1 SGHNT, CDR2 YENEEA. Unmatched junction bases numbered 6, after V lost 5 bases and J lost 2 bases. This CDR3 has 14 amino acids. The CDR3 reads CASSTNRGPYEQYF. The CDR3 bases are TGTGCCAGCAGCACAAACAGGGGCCCCTACGAGCAGTACTTC.

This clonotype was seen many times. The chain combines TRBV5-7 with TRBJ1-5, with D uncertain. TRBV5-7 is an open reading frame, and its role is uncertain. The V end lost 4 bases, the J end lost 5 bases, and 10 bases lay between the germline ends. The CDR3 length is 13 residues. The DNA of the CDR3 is TGTGCCAGCAGCAATCCGGCTGATCAGCCCCAGCATTTT. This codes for CASSNPADQPQHF.

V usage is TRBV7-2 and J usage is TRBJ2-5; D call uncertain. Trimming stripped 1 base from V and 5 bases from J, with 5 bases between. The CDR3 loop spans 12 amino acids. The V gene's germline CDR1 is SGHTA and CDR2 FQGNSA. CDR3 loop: CASSLVRETQYF. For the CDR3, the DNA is TGTGCCAGCAGCTTAGTACGGGAGACCCAGTACTTC.

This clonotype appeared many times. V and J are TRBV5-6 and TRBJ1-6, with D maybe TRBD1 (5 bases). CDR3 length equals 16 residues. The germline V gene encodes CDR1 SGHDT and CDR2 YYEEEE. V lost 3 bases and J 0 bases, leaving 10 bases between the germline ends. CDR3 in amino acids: CASSSGRFSYNSPLHF. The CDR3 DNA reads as TGTGCCAGCAGCTCGGGACGGTTCTCCTATAATTCACCCCTCCACTTT. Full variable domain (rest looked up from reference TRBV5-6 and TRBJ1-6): DAGVTQSPTHLIKTRGQQVTLRCSPKSGHDTVSWYQQALGQGPQFIFQYYEEEERQRGNFPDRFSGHQFPNYSSELNVNALLLGDSALYLCASSSGRFSYNSPLHFGNGTRLTVT.

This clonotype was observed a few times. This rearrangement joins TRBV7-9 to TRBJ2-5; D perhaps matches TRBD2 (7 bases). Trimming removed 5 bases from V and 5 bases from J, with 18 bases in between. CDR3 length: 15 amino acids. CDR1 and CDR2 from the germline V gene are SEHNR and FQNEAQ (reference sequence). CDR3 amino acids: CASSTGLVRGETQYF. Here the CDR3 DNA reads TGTGCCAGCAGCACCGGACTAGTCAGGGGCGAGACCCAGTACTTC.

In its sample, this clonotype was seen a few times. The CDR3 here is CASSFGLDGSTQYF. CDR3 DNA: TGTGCCAGCAGCTTCGGACTTGACGGGTCGACCCAGTACTTC. The chain is built from TRBV11-1 and TRBJ2-5; perhaps TRBD2 as D (5 bases). The CDR3 runs 14 residues. CDR1 is SGHAT, CDR2 FQDESV, per germline (reference sequence). The V end lost 3 bases, the J end lost 7 bases, and 15 bases lay between the germline ends.